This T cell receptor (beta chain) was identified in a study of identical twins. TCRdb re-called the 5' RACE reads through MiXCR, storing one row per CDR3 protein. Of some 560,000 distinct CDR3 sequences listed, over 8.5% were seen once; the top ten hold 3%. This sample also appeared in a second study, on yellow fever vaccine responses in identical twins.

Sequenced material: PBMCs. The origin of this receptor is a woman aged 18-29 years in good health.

The chain's CDR3 is CASSSLRLAGGVENEQFF. CDR3 sequence (DNA): TGTGCCAGCAGCTCCCTCAGACTAGCGGGAGGAGTGGAAAATGAGCAGTTCTTC. J is TRBJ2-1 and V is TRBV11-2; TRBD2 matches at 13 bases. Germline V gives CDR1 SGHAT, CDR2 FQNNGV. The CDR3 extends over 18 amino acids. J was trimmed by 7 bases and V by 4 bases; bases with no gene match: 13.